In its sample, the clone carrying this T cell receptor (beta chain) was seen many times. Its antigen remains unidentified. The entry originates in a study of T-cell reconstitution after alpha-beta-depleted transplantation in children. Unique molecular identifiers were used to barcode this TCRbeta library. MiXCR was run by TCRdb on the PCR reads, yielding one entry per CDR3 protein. The table lists some 300,000 distinct CDR3 sequences, about 9.4% of them singletons. Study conclusions and caveats: Reportedly, roughly two months post-transplant, alpha-beta T cells arose from several hundred expanded graft clones. Surviving thymic progenitors and recipient T cells were the source of high TCRbeta diversity at day 60 in some patients. When one year had passed after transplant, most T-cell counts and diversity came from newly produced T cells.

This TCR came from a boy in the first two years of life with acute myeloid leukemia, due to receive a stem cell transplant. This material consisted of PBMCs, taken before TCRalphabeta/CD19-depleted stem cell transplant.

CDR3 DNA sequence: TGTGCCAGCAGCCCGACAGGTAGTGAGCAGTTCTTC. Its protein product is CASSPTGSEQFF. V and J are TRBV3-1 and TRBJ2-1; the D gene is possibly TRBD1 (6 bases). Germline lookup yields CDR1 LGHDT and CDR2 YNNKEL (reference sequence). V lost 4 bases and J lost 9, with 10 bases in between. The CDR3 runs to 12 residues.